This T cell receptor (beta chain) came from a study of T cell repertoires in cytomegalovirus infection. Study-wide context: Well-studied HLA-B-restricted CMV epitopes were used in the study alongside recently identified HLA-C-restricted ones. Based on public TCR beta signatures, there were indications of CMV infection and of a matching HLA type. Study outcomes and limitations: It was HLA-C-restricted CMV-specific TCR beta clonotypes that dominated the response ex vivo.

TCRdb re-called the reads with MiXCR, one entry per CDR3 protein. The data show a few hundred thousand distinct CDR3 sequences, with 40% seen just once and about 48% held by the top ten. For this clonotype: Its specificity is not known.

There are 15 residues in the CDR3. The V gene's germline CDR1 is SNHLY and CDR2 FYNNEI. V shed 2 bases and J shed 0 bases, with 10 bases lying between them. The TCR comes from a human donor in good health (CMV status not recorded). Some clones in this sample may be carry-over from other donors' samples. The V call is TRBV2, the J call TRBJ1-1; D perhaps matches TRBD1 (5 bases). This specimen consisted of cultured PBMCs, obtained from culture after CMV antigen stimulation. The CDR3 region has the DNA TGTGCCAGCAGTGAACAGGGACTCATGAACACTGAAGCTTTCTTT. Its translation is CASSEQGLMNTEAFF.